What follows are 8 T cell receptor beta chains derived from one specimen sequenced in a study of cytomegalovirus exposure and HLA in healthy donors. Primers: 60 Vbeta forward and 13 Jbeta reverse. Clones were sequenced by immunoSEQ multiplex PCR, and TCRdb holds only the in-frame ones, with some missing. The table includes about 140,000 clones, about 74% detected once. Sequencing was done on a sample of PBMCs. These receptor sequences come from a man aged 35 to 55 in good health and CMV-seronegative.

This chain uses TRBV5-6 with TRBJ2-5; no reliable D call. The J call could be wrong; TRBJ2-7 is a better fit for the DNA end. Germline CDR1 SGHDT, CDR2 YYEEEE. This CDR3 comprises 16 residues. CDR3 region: CASSLHLEQYPYEQYF. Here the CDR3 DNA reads TGTGCCAGCAGCTTGCATTTGGAACAGTACCCCTACGAGCAGTACTTC.

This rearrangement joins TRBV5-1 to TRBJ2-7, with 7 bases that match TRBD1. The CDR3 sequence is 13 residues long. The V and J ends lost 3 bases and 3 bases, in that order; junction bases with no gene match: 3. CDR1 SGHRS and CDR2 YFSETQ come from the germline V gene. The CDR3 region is CASSYGTDYEQYF. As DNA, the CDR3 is TGCGCCAGCAGCTACGGGACAGACTACGAGCAGTACTTC.

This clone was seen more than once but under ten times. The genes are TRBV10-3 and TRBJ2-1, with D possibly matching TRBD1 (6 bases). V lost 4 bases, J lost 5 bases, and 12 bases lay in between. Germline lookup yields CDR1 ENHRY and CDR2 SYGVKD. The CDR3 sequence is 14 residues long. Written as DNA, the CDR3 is TGTGCCATCAGTGCGGCCAGGGGACACAATGAGCAGTTCTTC. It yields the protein CAISAARGHNEQFF.

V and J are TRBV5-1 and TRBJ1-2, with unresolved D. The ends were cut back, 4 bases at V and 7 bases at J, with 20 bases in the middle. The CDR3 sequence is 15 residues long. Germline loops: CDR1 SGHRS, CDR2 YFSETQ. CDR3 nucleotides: TGCGCCAGCAGCAGAGCGGAGGCTGGGCTGTCTGGCTACACCTTC. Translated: CASSRAEAGLSGYTF. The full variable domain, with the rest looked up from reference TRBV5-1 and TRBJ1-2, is KAGVTQTPRYLIKTRGQQVTLSCSPISGHRSVSWYQQTPGQGLQFLFEYFSETQRNKGNFPGRFSGRQFSNSRSEMNVSTLELGDSALYLCASSRAEAGLSGYTFGSGTRLTVV.

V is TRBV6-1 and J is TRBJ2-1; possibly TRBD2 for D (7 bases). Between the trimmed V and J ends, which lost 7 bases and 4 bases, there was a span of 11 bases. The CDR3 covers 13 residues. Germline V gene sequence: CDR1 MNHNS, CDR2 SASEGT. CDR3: CASIEGGYNEQFF. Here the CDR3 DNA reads TGTGCCAGCATCGAGGGGGGGTACAATGAGCAGTTCTTC.

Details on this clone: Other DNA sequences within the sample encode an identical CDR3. DNA for the CDR3: TGCGCCAGCAGCCAAGAGGAGACAGGGGCCTACGAGCAGTACTTC. Translation gives CASSQEETGAYEQYF. This sequence joins TRBV4-3 and TRBJ2-7; 8 bases align to TRBD1. V dropped 0 bases and J dropped 2; count of bases not matched to a gene: 3. Germline CDR1 is LGHNA and CDR2 is YSLEER. This CDR3 spans 15 amino acids.

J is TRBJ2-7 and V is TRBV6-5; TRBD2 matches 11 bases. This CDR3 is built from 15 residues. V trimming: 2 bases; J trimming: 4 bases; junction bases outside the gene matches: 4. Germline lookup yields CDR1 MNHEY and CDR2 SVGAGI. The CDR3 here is CASSYSRLAGYEQYF. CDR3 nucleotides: TGTGCCAGCAGTTACAGCAGACTAGCGGGATACGAGCAGTACTTC.

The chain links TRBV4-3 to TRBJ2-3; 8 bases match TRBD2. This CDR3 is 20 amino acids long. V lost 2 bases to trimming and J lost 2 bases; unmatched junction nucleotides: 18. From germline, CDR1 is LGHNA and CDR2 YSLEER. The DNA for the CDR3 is TGCGCCAGCAGCCAACTAAATTTAGCGTGGCGGGAGGCTCTCACAGATACGCAGTATTTT. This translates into CASSQLNLAWREALTDTQYF.